This T cell receptor (beta chain) comes out of a study of T cell responses to AZD1222 COVID-19 vaccine. Whole-study results and caveats: Dominant CD4 TCR responses targeted spike regions 160-218 and 743-854. The sample set comprised mostly white British donors with more females, and clonal diversity was possibly underestimated.

This clone was counted between two and nine times. The antigen remains unidentified. Germline lookup yields CDR1 SNHLY and CDR2 FYNNEI. This CDR3 has 13 amino acids. Trimming removed 4 bases from V and 7 bases from J, with 13 bases in between. Assay: immunoSEQ multiplex PCR; the TCRdb copy retains only in-frame clones and omits some. The table has about 78,000 clones, 90% seen once. This sample comprised peripheral blood, obtained 28 days after the second AZD1222 dose. The V gene is TRBV2, the J gene TRBJ1-2, with TRBD1 as a possible D gene (6 bases). This clonotype was sampled from an adult who received the AZD1222 COVID-19 vaccine. The CDR3 spells CASSGEQGGGYTF. The DNA of the CDR3 is TGTGCCAGCAGTGGGGAACAGGGCGGTGGCTACACCTTC.